Sequencing of this T cell receptor (beta chain) was carried out in a study of cytomegalovirus exposure and HLA in healthy donors. PCR employed 60 Vbeta and 13 Jbeta primers. Sequencing was performed with immunoSEQ multiplex PCR; in TCRdb, only in-frame clones are kept and a portion is missing. This table has about 160,000 clones, approximately 75% appearing once. J gave up 7 bases and V 1 base, and 8 bases lay outside the gene matches. This CDR3 has 15 amino acids. Germline lookup yields CDR1 SQVTM and CDR2 ANQGSEA. These donors counted as nominally healthy when sampled, but unrecorded immune exposures were likely.

J is TRBJ2-7 and V is TRBV29-1, with 12 bases lining up with TRBD1. The source material was PBMCs. This receptor was taken from a man aged 30 to 39 in good health and CMV-seropositive. CDR3 residues: CSVEGGGQGALEQYF. The DNA of the CDR3 is TGCAGCGTTGAAGGGGGGGGACAGGGGGCGTTGGAGCAGTACTTC.